The sequence of this T cell receptor (beta chain) was determined in a study of cytomegalovirus exposure and HLA in healthy donors. Study-wide context: Per a later analysis, the roughly 670 first-cohort and 120 validation repertoires shared one platform. Findings and caveats of the study: Among the CMV-associated chains, three were confirmed in vitro as specific for CMV antigens. There were over 150 TCR beta chains listed as cytomegalovirus-associated.

Remarks on this clone: Its cognate antigen is unknown.

Clones were sequenced by immunoSEQ multiplex PCR, and TCRdb holds only the in-frame ones, with some missing. Of fewer than 200,000 clones listed, about 90% are singletons. The sequenced sample consisted of PBMCs. The sequence derives from a woman aged 25 to 39 in good health and CMV-seronegative.

The CDR3 spells CASSLGAAGLNYGYTF. DNA for the CDR3: TGCGCCAGCAGCTTGGGAGCGGCAGGCCTTAACTATGGCTACACCTTC. This chain links TRBV5-1 with TRBJ1-2; no clear D. The germline gives CDR1 SGHRS, CDR2 YFSETQ. The CDR3 is made up of 16 amino acids. V was pared by 0 bases and J by 1 base, with 13 bases between.